The 25 T cell receptor beta chains in this list originate from one sample, sequenced in a study of shared clonotypes between healthy human individuals. Produced via immunoSEQ multiplex PCR; TCRdb's table is partial and in-frame only. The repertoire consists of some 1,100,000 clones, with 75% to 80% occurring once and the leading ten covering approximately 0.5%. Source material: memory CD4+ T cells from PBMCs. The subset is: CD45RA-negative fraction. All receptors derive from a man between 18 and 29 years old in good health. Some clones in this sample may be carry-over from other donors' samples.

The V gene is TRBV6-1, the J gene TRBJ1-5; the D gene is possibly TRBD1 (5 bases). Per the germline V gene, CDR1 is MNHNS and CDR2 is SASEGT. This CDR3 has 16 residues. Trimming shortened V by 1 base and J by 7 bases, and 17 bases separated the two germline ends. In DNA form, the CDR3 reads TGTGCCAGCAGTGAAGGACCCAGGGTGGGCCGGCAGCCCCAGCATTTT. As protein: CASSEGPRVGRQPQHF.

This chain uses TRBV6-5 with TRBJ1-3, with 10 bases identical to TRBD1. The CDR3 is 15 residues long. J lost 4 bases, V lost 2 bases, and 2 bases had no gene match. Germline V lookup: CDR1 MNHEY, CDR2 SVGAGI. The CDR3 reads CASSYGQGGGNTIYF. The DNA of the CDR3 is TGTGCCAGCAGTTACGGACAGGGGGGCGGAAACACCATATATTTT.

This clone has at least ten counts. This chain joins TRBV7-9 and TRBJ2-1; 8 nucleotides align to TRBD2. Germline CDR1 is SEHNR and CDR2 is FQNEAQ (reference sequence). The CDR3 contains 16 residues. Trimming at V came to 5 bases and at J to 0 bases, leaving 6 bases not matched to a gene. The CDR3 DNA sequence: TGTGCCAGCAGCCCGTCACTAGCGGACTCCTACAATGAGCAGTTCTTC. Translating it yields CASSPSLADSYNEQFF.

This clone was observed a single time. The chain couples TRBV25-1 to TRBJ2-1; D perhaps matches TRBD2 (7 bases). The CDR3 has 14 residues. Per germline, CDR1 MGHDK and CDR2 SYGVNS. With 3 bases removed from V and 9 bases from J, the gap between germline ends came to 15 bases. The DNA of the CDR3 is TGTGCCAGCAGTGATGGCGGGGGCTGGGGTGAGCAGTTCTTC. Protein sequence: CASSDGGGWGEQFF.

This clone appeared a single time. The chain is built from TRBV5-3 and TRBJ1-1, with 7 bases aligning to TRBD1. TRBV5-3 belongs to the ORF category, with a function that is uncertain. The CDR3 consists of 15 residues. V was pared by 4 bases and J by 4 bases, with 10 bases of the junction left unmatched. CDR3 nucleotides: TGTGCCAGAAGCACCACAGGGGTAAGAGGCACTGAAGCTTTCTTT. It specifies CARSTTGVRGTEAFF.

This clone was observed a few times. V usage is TRBV10-3 and J usage is TRBJ1-2; 10 bases are shared with TRBD1. CDR3 length equals 13 residues. The V and J ends lost 5 bases and 10 bases, in that order; junction bases with no gene match: 7. Germline V CDR1 and CDR2: ENHRY, SYGVKD. The CDR3 sequence: CAISPGQGTDYTF. CDR3 nucleotide sequence: TGTGCCATCAGTCCGGGACAGGGGACGGACTACACCTTC.

Worth noting for this clone: Within the sample, other DNA sequences also encode this same CDR3. This chain connects TRBV7-3 to TRBJ2-2, with D perhaps matching TRBD1 or TRBD2 (5 bases each). The CDR3 extends over 14 amino acids. V was shortened by 4 bases and J by 3 bases, with 9 bases between the two germline ends. The germline gives CDR1 SGHTA, CDR2 FQGTGA. The CDR3 here is CASSSSGHTGELFF. CDR3 nucleotides: TGTGCCAGCAGCTCCTCGGGGCACACCGGGGAGCTGTTTTTT.

The chain recombines TRBV4-3 with TRBJ2-7; no reliable D call. Germline CDR1 reads LGHNA; CDR2 reads YSLEER. The CDR3 sequence is 15 residues long. Trimming stripped 0 bases from V and 4 bases from J, with 13 bases between. Here the CDR3 DNA reads TGCGCCAGCAGCCAAGACCCCTACATTTTGTACGAGCAGTACTTC. Its translation is CASSQDPYILYEQYF.

V is TRBV5-1 and J is TRBJ2-7, with TRBD1 matching over 7 bases. Germline CDR1 and CDR2: SGHRS and YFSETQ. J gave up 6 bases and V 0 bases, and 12 bases lay outside the gene matches. This CDR3 comprises 16 residues. The CDR3 here is CASSLGRQGIEFEQYF. DNA for the CDR3: TGCGCCAGCAGCTTGGGTCGACAGGGAATCGAGTTCGAGCAGTACTTC.

This CDR3 reads CATEEGLAGADPYEQYF. CDR3 DNA sequence: TGTGCCACCGAAGAAGGACTAGCGGGAGCGGATCCCTACGAGCAGTACTTC. The rearrangement links TRBV2 to TRBJ2-7; 13 bases fit TRBD2. The CDR3 is made up of 17 amino acids. V shed 10 bases and J 2 bases; nucleotides not matched to a gene: 14. In germline, CDR1 is SNHLY, CDR2 FYNNEI.

This chain uses TRBV6-1 with TRBJ2-1, with 8 bases fitting TRBD2. The germline CDR1 and CDR2 sequences are MNHNS and SASEGT. The CDR3 has 17 residues. Trimming at V came to 2 bases and at J to 3 bases, leaving 9 bases not matched to a gene. CDR3 amino acids: CASSERVAGTSYNEQFF. The CDR3 bases are TGTGCCAGCAGTGAAAGGGTAGCGGGGACCAGCTACAATGAGCAGTTCTTC.

Comment on this clone: Possible read error: a much larger clone is one base away. The chain links TRBV28 to TRBJ1-2; D is unclear. V was clipped by 3 bases and J by 1 base, with 3 bases between them. The CDR3 sequence is 12 residues long. CDR1 MDHEN and CDR2 SYDVKM come from the germline V gene. DNA for the CDR3: TGTGCCAGCAGTTTCTATAACTATGGCTACACCTTC. This codes for CASSFYNYGYTF.

This chain joins TRBV5-1 and TRBJ2-5; perhaps TRBD2 as D (5 bases). V gave up 0 bases and J gave up 1 base, with 13 bases separating them. The CDR3 has 16 residues. Germline V gene sequence: CDR1 SGHRS, CDR2 YFSETQ. CDR3 in DNA: TGCGCCAGCAGCTTGGTCCGGGATTCGGGCCAAGAGACCCAGTACTTC. It is translated as CASSLVRDSGQETQYF.

V gene TRBV5-1 combines with J gene TRBJ2-3, with a weak D call TRBD1 (6 bases). There are 15 residues in the CDR3. The germline gives CDR1 SGHRS, CDR2 YFSETQ. Trimming cost V 1 base and J 4 bases, with 13 bases left between them. The CDR3 is CASSLPRGGADTQYF. The CDR3 region has the DNA TGCGCCAGCAGCTTGCCCAGGGGTGGAGCAGATACGCAGTATTTT.

The V gene is TRBV2, the J gene TRBJ1-2; possible D gene TRBD1, 5 bases. This CDR3 spans 17 amino acids. The germline V gene encodes CDR1 SNHLY and CDR2 FYNNEI. Trimming stripped 3 bases from V and 0 bases from J, with 17 bases between. The CDR3 nucleotides are TGTGCCAGCAGTGATGTGGGACTCTACCTAGCTAACTATGGCTACACCTTC. Translating it yields CASSDVGLYLANYGYTF.

J is TRBJ1-5 and V is TRBV28, with TRBD1 as a possible D gene (5 bases). Trimming took off 6 bases at V and 7 bases at J, with 13 bases between the two ends. The CDR3 runs 13 residues. Germline lookup yields CDR1 MDHEN and CDR2 SYDVKM. The CDR3 region is CASRSGGGQPQHF. The CDR3, as DNA: TGTGCCAGCAGGTCGGGGGGTGGCCAGCCCCAGCATTTT.

V is TRBV6-6 and J is TRBJ2-7, with 7 bases aligning to TRBD1. The CDR3 is 15 amino acids. Germline V gives CDR1 MNHNY, CDR2 SVGAGI (reference sequence). Losses at the gene ends were 0 bases for V and 3 bases for J; bases not matched to a gene: 5. The CDR3 spells CASSYSDRRYYEQYF. In nucleotides, the CDR3 is TGTGCCAGCAGTTACTCGGACAGGCGCTACTACGAGCAGTACTTC.

The V gene is TRBV19, the J gene TRBJ2-2, with 11 nucleotides matching TRBD1. CDR3 length: 17 amino acids. Germline loops: CDR1 LNHDA, CDR2 SQIVND (reference sequence). J was trimmed by 6 bases and V by 5 bases; bases with no gene match: 11. CDR3: CASSADGRTGGPGELFF. Here the CDR3 DNA reads TGTGCCAGTAGTGCAGACGGGCGGACAGGGGGCCCCGGGGAGCTGTTTTTT.

This chain joins TRBV5-1 and TRBJ1-2; possible D gene TRBD1, 5 bases. Germline loops: CDR1 SGHRS, CDR2 YFSETQ. Trimming removed 7 bases from V and 3 bases from J, with 16 bases in between. CDR3 length: 14 amino acids. The CDR3 DNA reads as TGCGCCAGCGGACGTGGGGCGGGGGACTATGGCTACACCTTC. Translated, it gives CASGRGAGDYGYTF.

For this clone: Other DNA sequences in the same sample also yield this CDR3. The chain employs TRBV19 and TRBJ2-7; 8 bases match TRBD1. The CDR3 covers 15 residues. In germline, CDR1 is LNHDA, CDR2 SQIVND (reference sequence). V was clipped by 5 bases and J by 0 bases; unmatched bases: 6. The CDR3 coding sequence is TGTGCCAGTAGTCCTCGGACAGGGAGCTCCTACGAGCAGTACTTC. Protein: CASSPRTGSSYEQYF.

The chain recombines TRBV10-1 with TRBJ2-1, with 13 bases aligning to TRBD2. This CDR3 is built from 15 residues. J gave up 6 bases and V 4 bases, and 3 bases lay outside the gene matches. Germline V gene sequence: CDR1 WNHNN, CDR2 SYGVQD (reference sequence). CDR3 sequence reads: CASSGTSGGINEQFF. The CDR3 nucleotides read TGCGCCAGCAGTGGGACTAGCGGGGGAATCAATGAGCAGTTCTTC.

In DNA, the CDR3 is TGCGCCAGCAGCCAAGATAGAAACTCTGGGGCCAACGTCCTGACTTTC. Amino acids: CASSQDRNSGANVLTF. The chain links TRBV4-3 to TRBJ2-6; D not resolved. V lost 0 bases, J lost 0 bases, and 6 bases lay in between. The CDR3 covers 16 residues. Germline V gene lookup returns CDR1 LGHNA and CDR2 YSLEER.

The DNA of the CDR3 is TGTGCCAGCAGCAAAAAGATAAGGCTAGCGGGAGGGATGGCCCCAGATACGCAGTATTTT. The encoded protein is CASSKKIRLAGGMAPDTQYF. The rearrangement uses TRBV21-1 and TRBJ2-3; the table calls TRBD2, which could not be checked here. TRBV21-1 is a pseudogene segment. The CDR3 has 20 residues.

The chain employs TRBV29-1 and TRBJ1-5; D might be TRBD1 (5 bases). Trimming pared 5 bases from V and 3 bases from J, leaving 11 bases between. The germline V gene encodes CDR1 SQVTM and CDR2 ANQGSEA. The CDR3 extends over 13 amino acids. Here the CDR3 reads CSVLEGINQPQHF. The CDR3 coding sequence is TGCAGCGTTTTGGAGGGGATCAATCAGCCCCAGCATTTT.

This chain links TRBV18 with TRBJ2-3, with 10 bases lining up with TRBD2. This CDR3 is 16 amino acids long. Trimming removed 6 bases from V and 5 bases from J; junction bases left unmatched: 11. Per germline, CDR1 KGHSH and CDR2 LQKENI. The CDR3 region is CASSPLSGRAGDTQYF. In nucleotides, the CDR3 is TGTGCCAGCTCCCCATTGAGCGGGAGGGCCGGAGATACGCAGTATTTT.